This passage covers 8 T cell receptor beta chains from one sample sequenced in a study of TIL therapy for anti-PD-1-resistant metastatic lung cancer. Specified time point: pre-treatment sample, taken before nivolumab and TIL therapy. Sequencing used immunoSEQ v3. Libraries were prepared by immunoSEQ multiplex PCR; TCRdb keeps only in-frame clonotypes and omits some of them. The sample has 52,000 or so clones, 80% to 90% seen once; the top ten hold under 3%. This sample comprised blood, obtained at baseline. The source of these receptors is a person between 25 and 79 years old with non-small cell lung cancer.

This clone was detected a few times. The chain has TRBV4-3 and TRBJ2-7, with D perhaps matching TRBD1 (6 bases). Germline values: CDR1 LGHNA, CDR2 YSLEER. This CDR3 is 13 amino acids long. V lost 0 bases and J 8 bases, leaving 11 bases between the germline ends. CDR3 nucleotide sequence: TGCGCCAGCAGCCAAGATTCAACAGGGCAGCAGTACTTC. Encoded protein: CASSQDSTGQQYF.

The rearrangement uses TRBV29-1 and TRBJ2-1, with 8 bases lining up with TRBD2. After removal of 1 base from V and 1 base from J, the junction contained 3 bases not matched to a gene. The CDR3 is 15 residues long. Germline V gene lookup returns CDR1 SQVTM and CDR2 ANQGSEA. The CDR3 nucleotides are TGCAGCGTTGAAGGTCGGGAGGGGTCCTACAATGAGCAGTTCTTC. It codes for CSVEGREGSYNEQFF.

This clone was detected once. This chain connects TRBV7-9 to TRBJ1-4, with TRBD1 as a possible D gene (5 bases). Germline CDR1 SEHNR, CDR2 FQNEAQ (reference sequence). V lost 5 bases and J 0 bases, leaving 10 bases between the germline ends. The CDR3 is 15 amino acids. The CDR3 DNA follows: TGTGCCAGCAGCCCCGGGACTGCAACTAATGAAAAACTGTTTTTT. It is translated as CASSPGTATNEKLFF.

The gene calls are TRBV5-6 and TRBJ1-1; no reliable D call. The germline gives CDR1 SGHDT, CDR2 YYEEEE. Trimming left V 0 bases short and J 5 bases short, with 11 bases between. The CDR3 spans 14 residues. CDR3 DNA sequence: TGTGCCAGCAGCTTGGGGCGGCCGGGGACTGAAGCTTTCTTT. Translating gives CASSLGRPGTEAFF.

The chain uses TRBV15 and TRBJ2-3; 7 bases map to TRBD1. The CDR3 consists of 15 residues. In germline, CDR1 is LNHNV, CDR2 YYDKDF (reference sequence). J was trimmed by 2 bases and V by 4 bases; bases with no gene match: 6. This chain's CDR3 is CATSTGTVTTDTQYF. The CDR3 DNA reads TGTGCCACCAGCACCGGGACAGTTACCACAGATACGCAGTATTTT.

The chain carries TRBV12-3 or TRBV12-4 and TRBJ2-2; D possibly uses TRBD1 or TRBD2 (6 bases each). The CDR3 extends over 13 amino acids. Trimming took 5 bases from V and 7 from J, leaving 11 bases between them. CDR3: CASSPGEVGELFF. The DNA of the CDR3 is TGTGCCAGCAGTCCAGGGGAGGTCGGGGAGCTGTTTTTT.

The chain uses TRBV5-4 and TRBJ2-1; TRBD1 aligns across 11 bases. CDR3 length: 14 amino acids. The J segment lost 8 bases and the V segment lost 3 bases, leaving 4 bases of the junction unmatched. CDR1 and CDR2 from the germline V gene are SGHNT and YYREEE (reference sequence). The DNA for the CDR3 is TGTGCCAGCAGCTGGGGGACAGGGGGATATGAGCAGTTCTTC. Translation: CASSWGTGGYEQFF.

The chain's CDR3 is CASSLGPSGNYEQFF. CDR3 nucleotides: TGTGCCAGCAGCTTAGGGCCTAGCGGGAATTATGAGCAGTTCTTC. The V gene is TRBV7-6, the J gene TRBJ2-1; TRBD2 matches at 9 bases. V gave up 1 base and J gave up 8 bases; unmatched junction bases: 6. This CDR3 spans 15 amino acids. Germline CDR1 reads SGHVS; CDR2 reads FNYEAQ.